These 14 T cell receptor beta chains were all obtained from the same sample, sequenced in a study of response to subunit inactivated influenza vaccine. MiXCR, run by TCRdb on the RT-PCR reads, gives a single entry per CDR3 protein. The profile shows fewer than 800,000 distinct CDR3 sequences, roughly 14% of them singletons. This sample comprised PBMCs from blood, obtained about 13 days after vaccination. The receptors shown here come from a man in his forties or fifties who received an inactivated influenza vaccine.

J is TRBJ2-2 and V is TRBV12-3 or TRBV12-4; perhaps TRBD1 as D (6 bases). CDR3 length: 14 amino acids. V lost 6 bases and J lost 7, with 15 bases in between. CDR3 in DNA: TGTGCCAGCAGGACACAGGGAGAAATCGGGGAGCTGTTTTTT. Encoded protein: CASRTQGEIGELFF.

This clonotype was observed a few times. The chain has TRBV5-1 and TRBJ1-1; D perhaps matches TRBD1 (6 bases). The germline CDR1 and CDR2 sequences are SGHRS and YFSETQ. Trimming left V 4 bases short and J 0 bases short, with 16 bases between. This CDR3 is 16 amino acids long. The CDR3, as DNA: TGCGCCAGCAGCCTGGGTAGCAGGGGCATGAACACTGAAGCTTTCTTT. Encoded protein: CASSLGSRGMNTEAFF.

The chain employs TRBV20-1 and TRBJ1-1, with D maybe TRBD1 (6 bases). The CDR3 consists of 13 residues. V lost 1 base and J 6 bases, leaving 12 bases between the germline ends. Looked up from germline, CDR1 is DFQATT and CDR2 is SNEGSKA (reference sequence). CDR3 bases: TGCAGTGCTAGAGCAGGGGATGACCCTGAAGCTTTCTTT. Translating gives CSARAGDDPEAFF.

Only a few counts were recorded for this clonotype. This chain uses TRBV2 with TRBJ2-3; D unresolved. Trimming removed 8 bases at V and 0 bases at J, with 6 bases between. In germline, CDR1 is SNHLY, CDR2 FYNNEI. This CDR3 region has 12 residues. The CDR3 nucleotides are TGTGCCAGCGGGGAAAGCACAGATACGCAGTATTTT. Its protein is CASGESTDTQYF.

The DNA of the CDR3 is TGTGCCAGCAGCCGGGATCTTAGACTAGCGGGCGAGCAGTACTTC. This encodes CASSRDLRLAGEQYF. The rearrangement uses TRBV7-8 and TRBJ2-7; 10 positions match TRBD2. CDR1 and CDR2 from the germline V gene are SGHVS and FQNEAQ. This CDR3 has 15 amino acids. With V trimmed by 5 bases and J by 6 bases, 10 bases remained unmatched.

This chain links TRBV5-1 with TRBJ2-7; 7 bases map to TRBD2. The V gene end was trimmed by 4 bases and the J gene end by 5 bases; junction bases not matched to a gene: 12. The CDR3 length is 15 residues. Germline assignment: CDR1 SGHRS and CDR2 YFSETQ. Here the CDR3 reads CASSIGTTRVHEQYF. DNA of the CDR3: TGCGCCAGCAGCATCGGGACTACCCGTGTTCACGAGCAGTACTTC.

The gene calls are TRBV12-3 or TRBV12-4 and TRBJ1-3; 11 bases are a match to TRBD1. With 3 bases clipped from V and 3 bases from J, the junction kept 7 bases outside the gene matches. CDR3 length equals 17 residues. The CDR3 DNA is TGTGCCAGCAGTTTGGGGACAGGGGGTCTAAGTGGAAACACCATATATTTT. Translation: CASSLGTGGLSGNTIYF.

The rearrangement joins TRBV7-2 to TRBJ2-3; D call uncertain. In germline, CDR1 is SGHTA, CDR2 FQGNSA. V was clipped by 5 bases and J by 0 bases, with 15 bases between them. The length of the CDR3 is 16 residues. The CDR3 is CASSTRTGRSTDTQYF. As DNA, the CDR3 is TGTGCCAGCAGCACCCGGACGGGTAGAAGCACAGATACGCAGTATTTT.

In this sample, this clonotype turned up a few times. V usage is TRBV10-2 and J usage is TRBJ1-6; possibly TRBD1 for D (5 bases). V gave up 8 bases and J gave up 7 bases, with 21 bases separating them. Looked up from germline, CDR1 is WSHSY and CDR2 is SAAADI. The CDR3 totals 16 residues. The CDR3 DNA follows: TGCGCCAGCGGGCCGGGGGGATTGCCCCTCAATTCACCCCTCCACTTT. Amino acid sequence: CASGPGGLPLNSPLHF.

The V gene is TRBV6-5, the J gene TRBJ1-1; TRBD1 might be the D (5 bases). Germline values: CDR1 MNHEY, CDR2 SVGAGI. V dropped 5 bases and J dropped 8 bases, with 15 bases sitting between them. This CDR3 is built from 13 residues. The CDR3 reads CASSNGLRDEAFF. CDR3 in DNA: TGTGCCAGCAGTAACGGCCTCCGGGACGAAGCTTTCTTT.

This clonotype has only a few counts. The chain has TRBV7-2 and TRBJ2-7; 7 nucleotides line up with TRBD1. CDR1 and CDR2 (germline): SGHTA, FQGNSA. Germline trimming cut 0 bases from V and 7 bases from J; bases unmatched to any gene: 6. The CDR3 is 14 residues long. CDR3 nucleotide sequence: TGTGCCAGCAGCTTAGCAGGGGGCTCGAGTGAGCAGTACTTC. Protein product: CASSLAGGSSEQYF.

A few counts support this clonotype. The rearrangement joins TRBV13 to TRBJ1-6, with D unclear. V lost 3 bases and J 7 bases, leaving 10 bases between the germline ends. The CDR3 length is 14 residues. Germline values: CDR1 PRHDT, CDR2 FYEKMQ (reference sequence). The CDR3 DNA reads TGTGCCAGCAGCTTTCTGGACCTCAATTCACCCCTCCACTTT. Protein product: CASSFLDLNSPLHF.

This clonotype was counted a few times. The chain is built from TRBV4-2 and TRBJ2-1; 8 nucleotides align to TRBD2. Germline V gene sequence: CDR1 LGHNA, CDR2 YNFKEQ. J gave up 7 bases and V 0 bases, and 11 bases lay outside the gene matches. This CDR3 is 17 amino acids long. The CDR3 region has the DNA TGTGCCAGCAGCCAAGATTTGGACGGGGGGGCCTCTAATGAGCAGTTCTTC. Amino acids: CASSQDLDGGASNEQFF.

This clonotype has only a few counts. V usage is TRBV6-2 or TRBV6-3 and J usage is TRBJ2-5, with TRBD1 identical over 8 bases. The V gene's germline CDR1 is MNHEY and CDR2 SVGEGT. The CDR3 totals 15 residues. With 4 bases clipped from V and 5 bases from J, the junction kept 9 bases outside the gene matches. DNA of the CDR3: TGTGCCAGCAGTTCCTCCGGACAGGGATCGGAGACCCAGTACTTC. Translation: CASSSSGQGSETQYF.